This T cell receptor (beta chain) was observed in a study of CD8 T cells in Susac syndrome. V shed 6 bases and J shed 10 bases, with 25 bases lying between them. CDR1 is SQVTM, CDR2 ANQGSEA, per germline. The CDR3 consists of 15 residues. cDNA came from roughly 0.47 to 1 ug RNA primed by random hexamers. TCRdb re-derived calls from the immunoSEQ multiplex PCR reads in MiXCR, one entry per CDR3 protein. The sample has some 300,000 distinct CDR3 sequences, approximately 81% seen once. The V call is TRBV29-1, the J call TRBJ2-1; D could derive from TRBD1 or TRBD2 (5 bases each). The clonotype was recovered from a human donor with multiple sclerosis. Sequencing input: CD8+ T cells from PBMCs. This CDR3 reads CSVLARIGAGGEQFF. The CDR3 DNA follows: TGCAGCGTCTTAGCCCGAATTGGGGCGGGCGGGGAGCAGTTCTTC.